The rows below give T cell receptor beta chains drawn from one sample of a study of T cell responses to AZD1222 COVID-19 vaccine. Sequenced by immunoSEQ multiplex PCR; TCRdb stores in-frame clones only, minus some. In the table there are 70,000 to 95,000 clones, less than 95% of which are singletons. Sequencing was performed on peripheral blood, taken 28 days after the second AZD1222 dose. The receptors stem from an adult who received the AZD1222 COVID-19 vaccine. Each CDR3 is given without its conserved first and last residue.

V gene	J gene	CDR3 protein
TRBV9	TRBJ1-2	ASSVGRGTGTYGYT
TRBV21-1	TRBJ2-3	ASSSVLRQEGDTDTQY
TRBV5-1	TRBJ2-1	ASSLQLLAGAYNEQF
TRBV7-7	TRBJ2-2	ASLPRELF
TRBV11-1	TRBJ2-7	ASSLLVSYEQY
TRBV5-1	TRBJ2-5	ASSLGGFQETQY
TRBV6-8	TRBJ2-7	ASSFLSGRLSNFYEQY
TRBV7-6	TRBJ2-2	ASSSRQDLTGELF
TRBV12-3/TRBV12-4	TRBJ1-1	ASSLGMNTEAF
TRBV6-1	TRBJ1-4	ASSERQPNEKLF
TRBV19	TRBJ2-2	ASRTSGTNTGELF